A single sample is the source of the 29 T cell receptor beta chains below, sequenced in a study of PD-1 blockade in classical Hodgkin lymphoma. Clones were read by immunoSEQ multiplex PCR, and TCRdb kept only the in-frame ones, dropping some. The data contain about 24,000 clones, around 86% of them singletons. Exposure to brentuximab vedotin varied, and each patient had relapsed following autologous stem cell transplantation. The input for sequencing was peripheral blood mononuclear cells (PBMCs), taken before the second cycle of nivolumab. These receptors came from a human donor with classical Hodgkin lymphoma.

The genes are TRBV10-3 and TRBJ1-2, with D possibly TRBD1 on 6 matching bases. Germline V gene lookup returns CDR1 ENHRY and CDR2 SYGVKD. The length of the CDR3 is 18 residues. V gave up 6 bases and J gave up 2 bases, with 25 bases separating them. CDR3 sequence: CAISNSAGQRQGNYGYTF. CDR3 bases: TGTGCCATCAGCAACAGCGCCGGACAGCGTCAAGGGAACTATGGCTACACCTTC.

The chain employs TRBV4-1 and TRBJ1-2; the match to TRBD1 covers 9 bases. Germline CDR1 reads MGHRA; CDR2 reads YSYEKL. CDR3 length equals 14 residues. V was clipped by 8 bases and J by 6 bases; unmatched bases: 10. CDR3 in amino acids: CASAHRGLSDGYTF. The CDR3 bases are TGCGCCAGCGCACACAGGGGGCTCAGCGATGGCTACACCTTC.

The chain has TRBV7-9 and TRBJ2-7, with 9 bases fitting TRBD2. CDR1 and CDR2 (germline): SEHNR, FQNEAQ (reference sequence). The CDR3 is made up of 16 amino acids. Losses at the gene ends were 5 bases for V and 5 bases for J; bases not matched to a gene: 13. CDR3: CASSDGTGGRGDEQYF. Here the CDR3 DNA reads TGTGCCAGCAGCGATGGGACTGGCGGGAGGGGTGACGAGCAGTACTTC.

J is TRBJ1-6 and V is TRBV25-1; tentatively, D is TRBD1 (6 bases). The CDR3 consists of 16 residues. With 5 bases removed from V and 0 bases from J, the gap between germline ends came to 11 bases. Germline V gene sequence: CDR1 MGHDK, CDR2 SYGVNS. CDR3 residues: CASSKQGASYNSPLHF. CDR3 sequence (DNA): TGTGCCAGCAGTAAACAGGGAGCCTCCTATAATTCACCCCTCCACTTT.

This chain links TRBV11-3 with TRBJ2-7, with TRBD1 identical over 10 bases. Germline values: CDR1 SGHNT, CDR2 YENEEA. V was pared by 4 bases and J by 6 bases, with 6 bases of the junction left unmatched. The CDR3 loop spans 14 amino acids. In DNA, the CDR3 is TGTGCCAGCAGCTCAGAGACAGGGGGCTCCGAGCAGTACTTC. Its protein is CASSSETGGSEQYF.

The chain recombines TRBV19 with TRBJ2-7; tentatively, D is TRBD2 (6 bases). The V and J ends lost 5 bases and 4 bases respectively, with 18 bases between them. Germline values: CDR1 LNHDA, CDR2 SQIVND (reference sequence). CDR3 length: 15 residues. CDR3 sequence reads: CASSWRFRGSYEQYF. CDR3 coding DNA: TGTGCCAGTAGTTGGAGATTCCGGGGGAGTTACGAGCAGTACTTC. The variable domain in full, with the rest retrieved from reference TRBV19 and TRBJ2-7, is DGGITQSPKYLFRKEGQNVTLSCEQNLNHDAMYWYRQDPGQGLRLIYYSQIVNDFQKGDIAEGYSVSREKKESFPLTVTSAQKNPTAFYLCASSWRFRGSYEQYFGPGTRLTVT.

This rearrangement joins TRBV28 to TRBJ2-7; TRBD2 aligns across 10 bases. J gave up 7 bases and V 3 bases, and 6 bases lay outside the gene matches. The CDR3 covers 14 residues. From germline, CDR1 is MDHEN and CDR2 SYDVKM. CDR3 coding DNA: TGTGCCAGCAGTTTCTCAGCGGGAGGGGGGGAGCAGTACTTC. Protein sequence: CASSFSAGGGEQYF.

This clone was seen only once. CDR3 loop: CASSPVGREAGNTIYF. For the CDR3, the DNA is TGTGCCAGCTCACCAGTTGGGCGTGAGGCTGGAAACACCATATATTTT. This chain uses TRBV18 with TRBJ1-3, with D uncertain. This CDR3 is 16 amino acids long. Germline V CDR1 and CDR2: KGHSH, LQKENI. Trimming cost V 2 bases and J 2 bases, with 13 bases left between them.

DNA of the CDR3: TGTGCCAGCAGCCAAGATCTTTTGACTGAAGCTTTCTTT. Its translation: CASSQDLLTEAFF. The chain uses TRBV4-2 and TRBJ1-1; D unclear. This CDR3 has 13 amino acids. From germline, CDR1 is LGHNA and CDR2 YNFKEQ. Between the trimmed V and J ends, which lost 0 bases and 5 bases, there was a span of 7 bases.

This sequence joins TRBV19 and TRBJ1-1, with 7 positions matching TRBD1. There are 15 residues in the CDR3. V was clipped by 6 bases and J by 4 bases; unmatched bases: 11. Germline CDR1 is LNHDA and CDR2 is SQIVND (reference sequence). DNA for the CDR3: TGTGCCAGTAGACGTGACAGGGCGGTCGGCACTGAAGCTTTCTTT. Its protein is CASRRDRAVGTEAFF.

This chain connects TRBV4-3 to TRBJ1-1; D gene ambiguous. Trimming cost V 0 bases and J 14 bases, with 7 bases left between them. Germline V gives CDR1 LGHNA, CDR2 YSLEER. CDR3 length equals 10 residues. CDR3: CASSQDRTFF. In DNA form, the CDR3 reads TGCGCCAGCAGCCAAGATCGAACCTTCTTT.

This chain connects TRBV6-1 to TRBJ1-5; D call uncertain. There are 15 residues in the CDR3. Germline V gives CDR1 MNHNS, CDR2 SASEGT. V dropped 1 base and J dropped 3 bases, with 10 bases sitting between them. Written as DNA, the CDR3 is TGTGCCAGCAGTGAAGGGAACGGTTACAATCAGCCCCAGCATTTT. It yields the protein CASSEGNGYNQPQHF.

The chain uses TRBV28 and TRBJ2-7, with 11 positions matching TRBD2. The V gene end was trimmed by 4 bases and the J gene end by 3 bases; junction bases not matched to a gene: 8. Per the germline V gene, CDR1 is MDHEN and CDR2 is SYDVKM. The CDR3 totals 16 residues. CDR3 sequence reads: CASSSRIAGGIYEQYF. The CDR3, as DNA: TGTGCCAGCAGTTCACGTATAGCGGGGGGGATCTACGAGCAGTACTTC.

The rearrangement uses TRBV6-1 and TRBJ2-7; D unclear. CDR1 is MNHNS and CDR2 is SASEGT in the germline V gene. V lost 2 bases and J 5 bases, leaving 10 bases between the germline ends. This CDR3 is 13 amino acids long. Here the CDR3 reads CASSERFADEQYF. The CDR3 DNA reads TGTGCCAGCAGTGAAAGGTTTGCGGACGAGCAGTACTTC.

This clone was detected only once. The chain is built from TRBV6-6 and TRBJ1-6, with TRBD1 identical over 8 bases. Germline CDR1 is MNHNY and CDR2 is SVGAGI (reference sequence). V gave up 4 bases and J gave up 10 bases; unmatched junction bases: 6. The CDR3 loop spans 14 amino acids. The CDR3 nucleotides are TGTGCCAGCAGTTCGACAGGGGAGTTCTCACCCCTCCACTTT. Translating it yields CASSSTGEFSPLHF.

V is TRBV7-8 and J is TRBJ2-7; 9 bases agree with TRBD2. CDR3 size: 18 residues. Losses at the gene ends were 0 bases for V and 2 bases for J; bases not matched to a gene: 11. The germline V gene has CDR1 SGHVS and CDR2 FQNEAQ. The CDR3 region is CASSLARLPSGETYEQYF. The CDR3 bases are TGTGCCAGCAGCTTAGCGCGGCTCCCTAGCGGGGAAACCTACGAGCAGTACTTC. The entire variable domain, with the rest obtained from reference TRBV7-8 and TRBJ2-7, is as follows: GAGVSQSPRYKVAKRGQDVALRCDPISGHVSLFWYQQALGQGPEFLTYFQNEAQLDKSGLPSDRFFAERPEGSVSTLKIQRTQQEDSAVYLCASSLARLPSGETYEQYFGPGTRLTVT.

J is TRBJ2-1 and V is TRBV7-9; D call uncertain. V was cut by 4 bases and J by 2 bases, with 6 bases left in between. From germline, CDR1 is SEHNR and CDR2 FQNEAQ (reference sequence). This CDR3 region has 13 residues. The CDR3, as DNA: TGTGCCAGCAGCTCCAGCCCCTACAATGAGCAGTTCTTC. Protein sequence: CASSSSPYNEQFF.

V usage is TRBV6-4 and J usage is TRBJ2-1; 14 bases match TRBD2. The CDR3 covers 16 residues. Per the germline V gene, CDR1 is MRHNA and CDR2 is SNTAGT. V shed 6 bases and J 4 bases; nucleotides not matched to a gene: 5. CDR3 nucleotides: TGTGCCAGCAGACGGACTAGCGGGAGGTCATACAATGAGCAGTTCTTC. Protein product: CASRRTSGRSYNEQFF.

V and J are TRBV7-2 and TRBJ2-5; D possibly corresponds to TRBD1 (7 bases). Per germline, CDR1 SGHTA and CDR2 FQGNSA. This CDR3 is built from 14 residues. Trimming took off 2 bases at V and 4 bases at J, with 11 bases between the two ends. CDR3 sequence reads: CASSLSEGAETQYF. The CDR3 DNA reads TGTGCCAGCAGCTTATCGGAGGGGGCAGAGACCCAGTACTTC.

The chain links TRBV29-1 to TRBJ1-1; D is unclear. CDR1 is SQVTM, CDR2 ANQGSEA, per germline. V was trimmed by 7 bases and J by 6 bases, leaving 12 bases between them. CDR3 length: 11 residues. The CDR3 here is CSATISAEAFF. As DNA, the CDR3 is TGCAGCGCCACCATCTCCGCTGAAGCTTTCTTT. The complete variable domain, with remaining parts taken from reference TRBV29-1 and TRBJ1-1, reads SAVISQKPSRDICQRGTSLTIQCQVDSQVTMMFWYRQQPGQSLTLIATANQGSEATYESGFVIDKFPISRPNLTFSTLTVSNMSPEDSSIYLCSATISAEAFFGQGTRLTVV.

This chain uses TRBV2 with TRBJ2-7; D gene uncertain. Per germline, CDR1 SNHLY and CDR2 FYNNEI. CDR3 length: 11 residues. Trimming cost V 4 bases and J 6 bases, with 7 bases left between them. The CDR3 DNA is TGTGCCAGCAGTGTGGGTGGCGAGCAGTACTTC. Its protein product is CASSVGGEQYF. Looking up the rest from reference TRBV2 and TRBJ2-7 gives the full variable domain: EPEVTQTPSHQVTQMGQEVILRCVPISNHLYFYWYRQILGQKVEFLVSFYNNEISEKSEIFDDQFSVERPDGSNFTLKIRSTKLEDSAMYFCASSVGGEQYFGPGTRLTVT.

This sequence joins TRBV18 and TRBJ2-5; TRBD2 aligns across 7 bases. Germline V lookup: CDR1 KGHSH, CDR2 LQKENI. The trim removed 0 bases at V and 4 bases at J, leaving 8 bases unmatched. This CDR3 region has 16 residues. In nucleotides, the CDR3 is TGTGCCAGCTCACCACCGTTACTAGCGAACTTAGAGACCCAGTACTTC. It translates to CASSPPLLANLETQYF.

This chain joins TRBV14 and TRBJ2-7, with 10 bases matching TRBD2. The germline gives CDR1 SGHDN, CDR2 FVKESK. Trimming took 5 bases from V and 0 from J; bases not matched to a gene: 4. The CDR3 is made up of 15 amino acids. The DNA for the CDR3 is TGTGCCAGCAGCAAACTAGCGGGGTCCTCCTACGAGCAGTACTTC. Translating it yields CASSKLAGSSYEQYF.

This clone was picked up one time. This chain uses TRBV6-6 with TRBJ1-5, with 8 nucleotides matching TRBD1. CDR1 is MNHNY, CDR2 SVGAGI, per germline (reference sequence). The CDR3 length is 16 residues. The V gene end was trimmed by 2 bases and the J gene end by 7 bases; junction bases not matched to a gene: 10. The CDR3 loop reads CASSYGITGGAQPQHF. In DNA, the CDR3 is TGTGCCAGCAGTTACGGCATAACAGGGGGAGCGCAGCCCCAGCATTTT.

The chain uses TRBV2 and TRBJ1-6; no definite D call. This CDR3 is built from 15 residues. Germline CDR1 reads SNHLY; CDR2 reads FYNNEI. The ends were cut back, 3 bases at V and 2 bases at J, with 8 bases in the middle. Here the CDR3 reads CASSDQKPYNSPLHF. The CDR3 DNA reads as TGTGCCAGCAGTGATCAGAAGCCCTATAATTCACCCCTCCACTTT.

The chain has TRBV19 and TRBJ1-5, with D hard to call. Trimming took off 6 bases at V and 4 bases at J, with 16 bases between the two ends. From germline, CDR1 is LNHDA and CDR2 SQIVND (reference sequence). The CDR3 extends over 15 amino acids. CDR3 in amino acids: CASRMVAGGNQPQHF. Here the CDR3 DNA reads TGTGCCAGTAGAATGGTCGCAGGAGGAAATCAGCCCCAGCATTTT.

The chain combines TRBV27 with TRBJ1-5; a possible D gene is TRBD1 (5 bases). This CDR3 is built from 13 residues. CDR1 and CDR2 (germline): MNHEY, SMNVEV (reference sequence). V was pared by 2 bases and J by 7 bases, with 9 bases between. CDR3 DNA: TGTGCCAGCAGTTTAGGGACCCAGCAGCCCCAGCATTTT. Protein: CASSLGTQQPQHF.

In its sample, this clone was seen once. The V gene is TRBV21-1, the J gene TRBJ1-1. TRBV21-1 is an annotated pseudogene. This CDR3 comprises 17 residues. Written as DNA, the CDR3 is TGTGCCAGCAGCAAAGGGGAGGGGTTAGGCATGAACACTGAAGCTTTCTTT. Amino acid sequence: CASSKGEGLGMNTEAFF.

This rearrangement joins TRBV2 to TRBJ1-1, with D unclear. The ends were cut back, 7 bases at V and 0 bases at J, with 12 bases in the middle. The CDR3 length is 14 residues. From germline, CDR1 is SNHLY and CDR2 FYNNEI. The CDR3 nucleotides are TGTGCCAGCATTTACTCCAACCTGAACACTGAAGCTTTCTTT. Translating gives CASIYSNLNTEAFF.